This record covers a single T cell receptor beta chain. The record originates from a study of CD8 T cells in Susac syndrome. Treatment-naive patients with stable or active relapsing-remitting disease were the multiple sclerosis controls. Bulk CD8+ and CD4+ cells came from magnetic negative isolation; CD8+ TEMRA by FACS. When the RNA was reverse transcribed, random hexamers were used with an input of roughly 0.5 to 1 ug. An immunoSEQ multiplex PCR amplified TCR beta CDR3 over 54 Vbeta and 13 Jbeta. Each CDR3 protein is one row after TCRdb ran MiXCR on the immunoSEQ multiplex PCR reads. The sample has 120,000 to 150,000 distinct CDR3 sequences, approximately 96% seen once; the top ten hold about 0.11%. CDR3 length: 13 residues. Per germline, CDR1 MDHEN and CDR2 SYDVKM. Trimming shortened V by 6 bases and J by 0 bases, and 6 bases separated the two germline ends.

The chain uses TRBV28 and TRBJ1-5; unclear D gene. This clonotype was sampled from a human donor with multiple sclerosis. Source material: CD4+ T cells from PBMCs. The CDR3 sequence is CASRQDSNQPQHF. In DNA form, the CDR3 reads TGTGCCAGCAGACAAGATAGCAATCAGCCCCAGCATTTT.